These 23 T cell receptor beta chains originate from one sample sequenced in a study of cytomegalovirus exposure and HLA in healthy donors. The primer mix had 60 Vbeta and 13 Jbeta primers. Libraries were prepared by immunoSEQ multiplex PCR; TCRdb keeps only in-frame clonotypes and omits some of them. The sample carries some 270,000 clones, approximately 80% recorded once. The sample taken for sequencing was PBMCs. The receptors were sampled from a girl between 2 and 10 years old in good health and CMV-seronegative.

J is TRBJ2-5 and V is TRBV9; 8 bases map to TRBD1. The germline CDR1 and CDR2 sequences are SGDLS and YYNGEE. The CDR3 is 16 amino acids. Germline trimming cut 2 bases from V and 0 bases from J; bases unmatched to any gene: 6. CDR3 amino acids: CASSVGTGLYQETQYF. The CDR3 nucleotides are TGTGCCAGCAGCGTTGGGACAGGTCTTTACCAAGAGACCCAGTACTTC.

The chain combines TRBV4-1 with TRBJ2-3; 8 nucleotides agree with TRBD2. Germline assignment: CDR1 MGHRA and CDR2 YSYEKL. The length of the CDR3 is 17 residues. After removal of 4 bases from V and 4 bases from J, the junction contained 13 bases not matched to a gene. The CDR3 spells CASSPSLAGRIPDTQYF. Here the CDR3 DNA reads TGCGCCAGCAGCCCGAGCTTAGCGGGGCGTATCCCAGATACGCAGTATTTT.

This clone came up once. The V call is TRBV2, the J call TRBJ1-4, with D possibly being TRBD1 (6 bases). The CDR3 spans 15 residues. The V and J ends lost 6 bases and 2 bases respectively, with 13 bases between them. Germline V gene lookup returns CDR1 SNHLY and CDR2 FYNNEI. The CDR3, as DNA: TGTGCCAGCAGAATACAGGGAACTACTAATGAAAAACTGTTTTTT. It specifies CASRIQGTTNEKLFF.

This sequence joins TRBV5-1 and TRBJ2-7; no firm D call. CDR1 and CDR2 (germline): SGHRS, YFSETQ. Between the trimmed V and J ends, which lost 4 bases and 3 bases, there was a span of 11 bases. The CDR3 runs to 13 residues. The CDR3 DNA follows: TGCGCCAGCAGCCTCATGGCAGACTACGAGCAGTACTTC. It encodes CASSLMADYEQYF. Combining the CDR3 with reference TRBV5-1 and TRBJ2-7 gives the whole variable domain KAGVTQTPRYLIKTRGQQVTLSCSPISGHRSVSWYQQTPGQGLQFLFEYFSETQRNKGNFPGRFSGRQFSNSRSEMNVSTLELGDSALYLCASSLMADYEQYFGPGTRLTVT.

CDR3 nucleotide sequence: TGTGCCAGCATCAGGACACTGAACACTGAAGCTTTCTTT. Amino acid sequence: CASIRTLNTEAFF. V is TRBV28 and J is TRBJ1-1; a weak D match, TRBD1 (5 bases). Trimming cost V 7 bases and J 0 bases, with 9 bases left between them. The CDR3 has 13 residues. In germline, CDR1 is MDHEN, CDR2 SYDVKM.

This clone was counted a single time. The chain joins TRBV7-8 to TRBJ2-2, with 7 bases lining up with TRBD2. CDR3 length equals 14 residues. V lost 3 bases, J lost 5 bases, and 3 bases stayed unmatched. CDR1 is SGHVS, CDR2 FQNEAQ, per germline. The CDR3 nucleotides are TGTGCCAGCAGCTTGGGAGGGACGACCGGGGAGCTGTTTTTT. It yields the protein CASSLGGTTGELFF.

The chain couples TRBV6-5 to TRBJ2-7, with D possibly matching TRBD1 (5 bases). Germline CDR1 MNHEY, CDR2 SVGAGI. Trimming left V 2 bases short and J 2 bases short, with 16 bases between. There are 16 residues in the CDR3. CDR3 in DNA: TGTGCCAGCAGTTACGGATTTCCTCTAGGGGCCTACGAGCAGTACTTC. Amino acid sequence: CASSYGFPLGAYEQYF.

This rearrangement joins TRBV28 to TRBJ1-2; 9 bases align to TRBD1. The germline gives CDR1 MDHEN, CDR2 SYDVKM. V was pared by 5 bases and J by 4 bases, with 2 bases of the junction left unmatched. The CDR3 consists of 13 residues. The CDR3 is CASSQTGGYGYTF. The CDR3 coding sequence is TGTGCCAGCAGTCAGACAGGGGGCTATGGCTACACCTTC.

The chain employs TRBV27 and TRBJ1-1, with D perhaps TRBD1 (5 bases). Trimming stripped 3 bases from V and 1 base from J, with 6 bases between. The CDR3 covers 13 residues. Germline V gene sequence: CDR1 MNHEY, CDR2 SMNVEV (reference sequence). CDR3 bases: TGTGCCAGCAGTTTCCAGGGGAACACTGAAGCTTTCTTT. Translation gives CASSFQGNTEAFF.

The table lists this clone with a count of one. The chain is built from TRBV5-1 and TRBJ2-3; D is unclear. Trimming pared 2 bases from V and 0 bases from J, leaving 7 bases between. In germline, CDR1 is SGHRS, CDR2 YFSETQ. The CDR3 length is 14 residues. For the CDR3, the DNA is TGCGCCAGCAGCTTTACTCCTAGCACAGATACGCAGTATTTT. This encodes CASSFTPSTDTQYF.

The V call is TRBV11-2, the J call TRBJ2-5; TRBD2 might be the D (6 bases). CDR1 and CDR2 (germline): SGHAT, FQNNGV. V was clipped by 3 bases and J by 3 bases, with 11 bases between them. The CDR3 runs 14 residues. CDR3: CASSLLWREETQYF. The CDR3 DNA reads TGTGCCAGCAGCTTGTTGTGGAGGGAAGAGACCCAGTACTTC. Combining the CDR3 with reference TRBV11-2 and TRBJ2-5 gives the whole variable domain EAGVAQSPRYKIIEKRQSVAFWCNPISGHATLYWYQQILGQGPKLLIQFQNNGVVDDSQLPKDRFSAERLKGVDSTLKIQPAKLEDSAVYLCASSLLWREETQYFGPGTRLLVL.

This chain links TRBV29-1 with TRBJ2-7; 13 bases line up with TRBD2. The CDR3 consists of 14 residues. V shed 6 bases, J shed 1 base, and the junction held 3 bases outside the gene matches. Germline V CDR1 and CDR2: SQVTM, ANQGSEA. The CDR3 sequence: CSVWTSGSSYEQYF. CDR3 coding DNA: TGCAGCGTATGGACTAGCGGGAGTTCCTACGAGCAGTACTTC.

The J gene is TRBJ1-1, the V gene TRBV11-2, with a weak D call TRBD1 (5 bases). CDR3 length: 15 residues. The germline gives CDR1 SGHAT, CDR2 FQNNGV. V was pared by 0 bases and J by 2 bases, with 10 bases between. CDR3 residues: CASSLDGQGNTEAFF. The CDR3, as DNA: TGTGCCAGCAGCTTAGATGGCCAGGGTAACACTGAAGCTTTCTTT.

The chain links TRBV4-2 to TRBJ1-2; D not resolved. This CDR3 region has 16 residues. Germline V CDR1 and CDR2: LGHNA, YNFKEQ. The V and J ends lost 0 bases and 1 base respectively, with 12 bases between them. CDR3 sequence: CASSQEARKINYGYTF. CDR3 in DNA: TGTGCCAGCAGCCAAGAGGCCCGCAAGATTAACTATGGCTACACCTTC.

The chain combines TRBV5-1 with TRBJ1-4; 7 positions agree with TRBD1. The length of the CDR3 is 12 residues. J lost 4 bases, V lost 7 bases, and 1 base had no gene match. Germline CDR1 SGHRS, CDR2 YFSETQ. The CDR3 coding sequence is TGCGCCAGCCGGGACAGTAATGAAAAACTGTTTTTT. It yields the protein CASRDSNEKLFF.

The chain employs TRBV10-3 and TRBJ2-7, with D possibly TRBD2 on 6 matching bases. Looked up from germline, CDR1 is ENHRY and CDR2 is SYGVKD. CDR3 length: 16 residues. Trimming took off 0 bases at V and 1 base at J, with 13 bases between the two ends. The CDR3 loop is CAISESMTGASYEQYF. The CDR3 DNA follows: TGTGCCATCAGTGAGTCGATGACGGGAGCTTCCTACGAGCAGTACTTC.

A few counts support this clone. This chain uses TRBV6-5 with TRBJ1-2; D unresolved. This CDR3 is built from 14 residues. The germline CDR1 and CDR2 sequences are MNHEY and SVGAGI. The V gene lost 5 bases and the J gene lost 4 bases, with 14 bases spanning the gap. The CDR3 region has the DNA TGTGCCAGCAGTCCCTCTGCGACTATCTATGGCTACACCTTC. Translating it yields CASSPSATIYGYTF.

The chain uses TRBV7-9 and TRBJ2-7; 10 bases line up with TRBD1. The V segment lost 2 bases and the J segment 3 bases; nucleotides outside the gene matches: 13. The CDR3 sequence is 18 residues long. Germline assignment: CDR1 SEHNR and CDR2 FQNEAQ (reference sequence). CDR3 amino acids: CASSLITPRQGAYYEQYF. CDR3 DNA: TGTGCCAGCAGCTTAATTACCCCGAGACAGGGGGCTTACTACGAGCAGTACTTC.

V is TRBV28 and J is TRBJ1-6, with TRBD1 as a possible D gene (6 bases). The V end was cut by 3 bases, the J end by 7 bases, with 13 bases between. CDR1 MDHEN and CDR2 SYDVKM come from the germline V gene. The CDR3 length is 15 residues. The CDR3 here is CASSFTGGWNSPLHF. The DNA of the CDR3 is TGTGCCAGCAGTTTCACGGGGGGCTGGAATTCACCCCTCCACTTT.

The chain couples TRBV13 to TRBJ1-3; no clear D. Trimming left V 1 base short and J 1 base short, with 8 bases between. The CDR3 extends over 15 amino acids. Germline V gives CDR1 PRHDT, CDR2 FYEKMQ (reference sequence). The CDR3: CASSLVAGSGNTIYF. The CDR3 bases are TGTGCCAGCAGCTTAGTTGCGGGTTCTGGAAACACCATATATTTT. The whole variable domain, filled in from reference TRBV13 and TRBJ1-3, reads AAGVIQSPRHLIKEKRETATLKCYPIPRHDTVYWYQQGPGQDPQFLISFYEKMQSDKGSIPDRFSAQQFSDYHSELNMSSLELGDSALYFCASSLVAGSGNTIYFGEGSWLTVV.

V gene TRBV28 combines with J gene TRBJ1-2; tentatively, D is TRBD1 (5 bases). CDR1 MDHEN and CDR2 SYDVKM come from the germline V gene. V was pared by 5 bases and J by 4 bases, with 14 bases between. This CDR3 is 14 amino acids long. The CDR3 DNA is TGTGCCAGCAGTCCCCCCCTTGACAGCTATGGCTACACCTTC. It specifies CASSPPLDSYGYTF.

The sample holds one count of this clone. J is TRBJ2-2 and V is TRBV2; TRBD2 aligns across 8 bases. Unmatched junction bases numbered 6, after V lost 4 bases and J lost 2 bases. The CDR3 contains 16 residues. The V gene's germline CDR1 is SNHLY and CDR2 FYNNEI. CDR3 coding DNA: TGTGCCAGCAGTGTGGCGGGAGGACGAAACACCGGGGAGCTGTTTTTT. This sequence encodes CASSVAGGRNTGELFF. Filled out from reference TRBV2 and TRBJ2-2, the complete variable domain reads EPEVTQTPSHQVTQMGQEVILRCVPISNHLYFYWYRQILGQKVEFLVSFYNNEISEKSEIFDDQFSVERPDGSNFTLKIRSTKLEDSAMYFCASSVAGGRNTGELFFGEGSRLTVL.

The rearrangement joins TRBV15 to TRBJ2-1; 8 nucleotides align to TRBD2. This CDR3 spans 17 amino acids. V was pared by 0 bases and J by 2 bases, with 6 bases of the junction left unmatched. Germline V gene lookup returns CDR1 LNHNV and CDR2 YYDKDF (reference sequence). The DNA for the CDR3 is TGTGCCACCAGCAGAGACCGGGCGCGGGAGGCCTACAATGAGCAGTTCTTC. Translated: CATSRDRAREAYNEQFF. The complete variable domain, with remaining parts taken from reference TRBV15 and TRBJ2-1, reads DAMVIQNPRYQVTQFGKPVTLSCSQTLNHNVMYWYQQKSSQAPKLLFHYYDKDFNNEADTPDNFQSRRPNTSFCFLDIRSPGLGDTAMYLCATSRDRAREAYNEQFFGPGTRLTVL.